A single sample gave rise to the 19 T cell receptor beta chains below, sequenced in a study of beta chain features in type 1 diabetes. The authors reverse transcribed all of the isolated RNA, so sequencing captured expressed TCRB transcripts. Using immunoSEQ multiplex PCR, the repertoire was profiled, and TCRdb retains in-frame clones only, with some absent. The top ten clones hold about 0.61% of a sample with about 150,000 clones, just over 9% of them seen once. Sequencing was performed on central memory CD4+ T cells from blood. The origin of the receptors is a young man in good health.

This clone appeared a few times. The chain carries TRBV7-2 and TRBJ2-2; TRBD2 matches at 8 bases. Germline-derived CDR1 and CDR2 are SGHTA and FQGNSA. V lost 11 bases, J lost 0 bases, and 5 bases stayed unmatched. The CDR3 is made up of 14 amino acids. CDR3 protein: CADRGGANTGELFF. The CDR3 DNA reads TGTGCCGACCGGGGGGGCGCGAACACCGGGGAGCTGTTTTTT.

The gene calls are TRBV6-6 and TRBJ1-2; D remains unclear. Germline assignment: CDR1 MNHNY and CDR2 SVGAGI (reference sequence). The CDR3 runs to 14 residues. V dropped 2 bases and J dropped 0 bases, with 7 bases sitting between them. The CDR3 loop is CASSYTLANYGYTF. The CDR3 bases are TGTGCCAGCAGTTACACCCTAGCTAACTATGGCTACACCTTC.

J is TRBJ1-5 and V is TRBV7-2, with D tentatively TRBD1 (5 bases). The CDR3 consists of 15 residues. Trimming took off 2 bases at V and 5 bases at J, with 13 bases between the two ends. Germline V lookup: CDR1 SGHTA, CDR2 FQGNSA. The CDR3 here is CASSLIDRDHQPQHF. For the CDR3, the DNA is TGTGCCAGCAGCTTAATCGACAGAGATCATCAGCCCCAGCATTTT.

This chain links TRBV19 with TRBJ2-7, with 8 bases fitting TRBD1. The ends lost 6 bases at V and 0 bases at J; junction bases unmatched: 1. Germline V CDR1 and CDR2: LNHDA, SQIVND (reference sequence). The CDR3 loop spans 13 amino acids. CDR3 sequence reads: CASRGTGSYEQYF. DNA for the CDR3: TGTGCCAGTAGAGGGACAGGCTCCTACGAGCAGTACTTC.

The rearrangement joins TRBV4-2 to TRBJ1-2, with TRBD1 identical over 7 bases. The length of the CDR3 is 14 residues. J gave up 2 bases and V 3 bases, and 3 bases lay outside the gene matches. From germline, CDR1 is LGHNA and CDR2 YNFKEQ. The CDR3: CASSQAGQNYGYTF. The CDR3 nucleotides read TGTGCCAGCAGCCAGGCGGGACAGAACTATGGCTACACCTTC.

This clone appeared a few times. This chain links TRBV5-4 with TRBJ1-5; D gene uncertain. Germline V CDR1 and CDR2: SGHNT, YYREEE (reference sequence). This CDR3 contains 15 residues. Trimming took 4 bases from V and 5 from J, leaving 16 bases between them. CDR3 in DNA: TGTGCCAGCAGCCAAGATGGGCAGGTATATCAGCCCCAGCATTTT. It specifies CASSQDGQVYQPQHF. Variable domain in full (rest from reference TRBV5-4 and TRBJ1-5): ETGVTQSPTHLIKTRGQQVTLRCSSQSGHNTVSWYQQALGQGPQFIFQYYREEENGRGNFPPRFSGLQFPNYSSELNVNALELDDSALYLCASSQDGQVYQPQHFGDGTRLSIL.

This clone was observed a handful of times. J is TRBJ1-3 and V is TRBV28; the match to TRBD1 covers 8 bases. After removal of 6 bases from V and 3 bases from J, the junction contained 4 bases not matched to a gene. The length of the CDR3 is 14 residues. CDR1 and CDR2 (germline): MDHEN, SYDVKM. The CDR3, as DNA: TGTGCCAGCAGCCTCGGGACAGGTGGAAACACCATATATTTT. Protein product: CASSLGTGGNTIYF.

This clone was recorded at least ten times. One end of the junction is discordant with germline, which a read error may explain. This chain connects TRBV19 to TRBJ1-2; weak D call: TRBD1 (5 bases). CDR1 and CDR2 (germline): LNHDA, SQIVND (reference sequence). This CDR3 has 13 residues. CDR3 loop: CASSDDRQYGCTF. As DNA, the CDR3 is TGTGCCAGTAGTGATGACAGACAGTATGGCTGCACCTTC.

The genes are TRBV6-6 and TRBJ2-3; TRBD1 might be the D (5 bases). The CDR3 consists of 16 residues. The germline V gene has CDR1 MNHNY and CDR2 SVGAGI (reference sequence). Trimming removed 0 bases from V and 5 bases from J, with 15 bases in between. The CDR3 reads CASSYSQHQGGDTQYF. CDR3 sequence (DNA): TGTGCCAGCAGTTACTCCCAACACCAGGGTGGAGATACGCAGTATTTT.

The V and J genes are TRBV5-1 and TRBJ2-5, with 8 positions matching TRBD1. The V segment lost 0 bases and the J segment 5 bases; nucleotides outside the gene matches: 3. Germline assignment: CDR1 SGHRS and CDR2 YFSETQ. This CDR3 has 14 residues. CDR3 region: CASSLGQGWETQYF. The CDR3 DNA follows: TGCGCCAGCAGCTTGGGACAGGGGTGGGAGACCCAGTACTTC.

This chain links TRBV11-2 with TRBJ2-7, with unresolved D. The V end lost 5 bases, the J end lost 0 bases, and 8 bases lay between the germline ends. The CDR3 has 13 amino acids. Germline V CDR1 and CDR2: SGHAT, FQNNGV. CDR3 sequence reads: CASSVTYSYEQYF. Written as DNA, the CDR3 is TGTGCCAGCAGCGTGACATACTCCTACGAGCAGTACTTC.

This clone was found a few times. V is TRBV5-1 and J is TRBJ2-7; possible D gene TRBD1, 6 bases. The CDR3 is 14 amino acids. Germline V gives CDR1 SGHRS, CDR2 YFSETQ. V was shortened by 4 bases and J by 3 bases, with 14 bases between the two germline ends. For the CDR3, the DNA is TGCGCCAGCAGCCCGGTAGACAGGTTCTACGAGCAGTACTTC. Residues: CASSPVDRFYEQYF.

The chain employs TRBV5-6 and TRBJ1-5; no reliable D call. This CDR3 comprises 14 residues. V gave up 6 bases and J gave up 1 base, with 11 bases separating them. CDR1 is SGHDT and CDR2 is YYEEEE in the germline V gene. The CDR3 sequence: CASNEGGSNQPQHF. CDR3 bases: TGTGCCAGCAACGAGGGTGGCAGCAATCAGCCCCAGCATTTT. Variable domain in full (rest from reference TRBV5-6 and TRBJ1-5): DAGVTQSPTHLIKTRGQQVTLRCSPKSGHDTVSWYQQALGQGPQFIFQYYEEEERQRGNFPDRFSGHQFPNYSSELNVNALLLGDSALYLCASNEGGSNQPQHFGDGTRLSIL.

This clone came up many times. The rearrangement uses TRBV7-3 and TRBJ2-1, with 7 bases identical to TRBD1. The CDR3 is made up of 15 amino acids. Germline V gene lookup returns CDR1 SGHTA and CDR2 FQGTGA. Trimming cost V 5 bases and J 4 bases; bases outside gene matches: 8. The CDR3 spells CASSPTTGSYNEQFF. In DNA, the CDR3 is TGTGCCAGCAGCCCAACGACAGGGTCGTACAATGAGCAGTTCTTC. The full variable domain, its missing parts supplied by reference TRBV7-3 and TRBJ2-1, is GAGVSQTPSNKVTEKGKYVELRCDPISGHTALYWYRQSLGQGPEFLIYFQGTGAADDSGLPNDRFFAVRPEGSVSTLKIQRTERGDSAVYLCASSPTTGSYNEQFFGPGTRLTVL.

This clone was seen a handful of times. The chain uses TRBV4-1 and TRBJ2-5; no reliable D call. The CDR3 is 14 amino acids. V lost 1 base to trimming and J lost 5 bases, with 11 bases between them. Germline-derived CDR1 and CDR2 are MGHRA and YSYEKL. CDR3: CASSQAGFGETQYF. The CDR3 coding sequence is TGCGCCAGCAGCCAAGCCGGGTTCGGGGAGACCCAGTACTTC.

The chain carries TRBV9 and TRBJ1-6; the D gene is possibly TRBD1 (6 bases). Per the germline V gene, CDR1 is SGDLS and CDR2 is YYNGEE. The CDR3 has 15 amino acids. Trimming removed 4 bases from V and 8 bases from J, with 16 bases in between. The CDR3 loop reads CASSPQGQSDSPLHF. In nucleotides, the CDR3 is TGTGCCAGCAGCCCTCAGGGACAATCTGATTCACCCCTCCACTTT.

This clone turned up a few times. The genes are TRBV2 and TRBJ2-3, with 9 bases that match TRBD1. There are 15 residues in the CDR3. Looked up from germline, CDR1 is SNHLY and CDR2 is FYNNEI. With V trimmed by 6 bases and J by 2 bases, 6 bases remained unmatched. CDR3 protein: CASRADRGNTDTQYF. DNA for the CDR3: TGTGCCAGCAGGGCAGACAGGGGGAACACAGATACGCAGTATTTT. The full variable domain, in which reference TRBV2 and TRBJ2-3 provide the parts outside the CDR3, is EPEVTQTPSHQVTQMGQEVILRCVPISNHLYFYWYRQILGQKVEFLVSFYNNEISEKSEIFDDQFSVERPDGSNFTLKIRSTKLEDSAMYFCASRADRGNTDTQYFGPGTRLTVL.

V usage is TRBV5-6 and J usage is TRBJ2-7, with 9 bases identical to TRBD1. The V gene's germline CDR1 is SGHDT and CDR2 YYEEEE. The CDR3 is made up of 15 amino acids. Unmatched junction bases numbered 10, after V lost 4 bases and J lost 5 bases. The CDR3 protein is CASSPGTGTSDEQYF. Here the CDR3 DNA reads TGTGCCAGCAGCCCCGGGACAGGGACGAGCGACGAGCAGTACTTC.

V and J are TRBV28 and TRBJ1-5; D is unclear. V was pared by 4 bases and J by 6 bases, with 13 bases between. Germline V gene lookup returns CDR1 MDHEN and CDR2 SYDVKM. The CDR3 is 14 residues long. The CDR3 protein is CASSSPGEGQPQHF. Written as DNA, the CDR3 is TGTGCCAGCAGTTCCCCCGGGGAGGGTCAGCCCCAGCATTTT.